The 10 T cell receptor beta chains below come from one sample, sequenced in a study of shared clonotypes between healthy human individuals. Cells designated naive CD8 were CD45RO-negative and were positively selected for CCR7, with terminally differentiated effector memory CD45RA+ cells excluded. Produced via immunoSEQ multiplex PCR; TCRdb's table is partial and in-frame only. The profile shows hundreds of thousands of clones, 90% to 95% of them singletons. The sequencing input was naive CD8+ T cells sorted from blood. The receptor source for this set is a young woman in good health.

The V gene is TRBV21-1, the J gene TRBJ2-7; the table's D call of TRBD2 was not tested on the DNA. TRBV21-1 is reported as a pseudogene. This CDR3 has 13 residues. The CDR3 coding sequence is TGTGCCAGCATTTCATCAGAGGTCTACGAGCAGTACTTC. This encodes CASISSEVYEQYF.

The genes are TRBV27 and TRBJ2-2; 7 bases are shared with TRBD1. The germline gives CDR1 MNHEY, CDR2 SMNVEV (reference sequence). The CDR3 covers 11 residues. The V segment lost 10 bases and the J segment 6 bases; nucleotides outside the gene matches: 2. The CDR3 DNA reads TGTGCCACCCAGGGGGCCGGGGAGCTGTTTTTT. Residues: CATQGAGELFF.

V gene TRBV6-5 combines with J gene TRBJ2-7; perhaps TRBD2 as D (5 bases). There are 13 residues in the CDR3. Per the germline V gene, CDR1 is MNHEY and CDR2 is SVGAGI. V lost 8 bases and J 0 bases, leaving 11 bases between the germline ends. The CDR3 coding sequence is TGTGCCAGCTCAGTGGGGAGCTCCTACGAGCAGTACTTC. Encoded protein: CASSVGSSYEQYF.

The CDR3 DNA follows: TGTGCCAGCACTGGGGGGACATCCTACGAGCAGTACTTC. Translated: CASTGGTSYEQYF. The chain joins TRBV5-5 to TRBJ2-7; D is perhaps TRBD1 or TRBD2 (6 bases each). This CDR3 region has 13 residues. The germline CDR1 and CDR2 sequences are SGHKS and YYEKEE (reference sequence). Trimming pared 6 bases from V and 1 base from J, leaving 11 bases between.

The chain uses TRBV7-2 and TRBJ2-3; D call uncertain. The length of the CDR3 is 13 residues. Germline V gene data show CDR1 as SGHTA and CDR2 as FQGNSA. V was pared by 5 bases and J by 7 bases, with 13 bases between. CDR3 residues: CASSTYQEHTQYF. In DNA, the CDR3 is TGTGCCAGCAGCACCTATCAGGAACATACGCAGTATTTT.

This clone has a single count. The genes are TRBV19 and TRBJ2-3, with 10 bases that match TRBD2. Germline loops: CDR1 LNHDA, CDR2 SQIVND (reference sequence). CDR3 length: 16 residues. With 3 bases clipped from V and 0 bases from J, the junction kept 3 bases outside the gene matches. This chain's CDR3 is CASSIGTSVSTDTQYF. CDR3 nucleotides: TGTGCCAGTAGTATTGGGACTAGCGTTAGCACAGATACGCAGTATTTT.

The rearrangement uses TRBV11-2 and TRBJ2-7; D tentatively reads TRBD1 or TRBD2 (6 bases each). The CDR3 spans 14 residues. Trimming removed 3 bases at V and 5 bases at J, with 14 bases between. Germline CDR1 SGHAT, CDR2 FQNNGV. The chain's CDR3 is CASSLGTGRNEQYF. The DNA of the CDR3 is TGTGCCAGCAGCTTGGGAACAGGGAGGAACGAGCAGTACTTC.

The chain joins TRBV27 to TRBJ2-7; D is possibly TRBD1 or TRBD2 (5 bases each). V lost 5 bases, J lost 2 bases, and 19 bases lay in between. The CDR3 is made up of 16 amino acids. CDR1 is MNHEY, CDR2 SMNVEV, per germline (reference sequence). The CDR3, as DNA: TGTGCCAGCAGTATCTCCCCGGGACGAAGGGCCTACGAGCAGTACTTC. This codes for CASSISPGRRAYEQYF.

V and J are TRBV4-1 and TRBJ1-4; perhaps TRBD1 as D (5 bases). The germline gives CDR1 MGHRA, CDR2 YSYEKL. The CDR3 is 14 amino acids. V was clipped by 5 bases and J by 7 bases, with 14 bases between them. CDR3 nucleotides: TGCGCCAGCAGCAGCTTCGTAGGGGCTGAAAAACTGTTTTTT. This encodes CASSSFVGAEKLFF.

The chain links TRBV5-4 to TRBJ1-4, with D possibly TRBD1 on 5 matching bases. Germline CDR1 and CDR2: SGHNT and YYREEE (reference sequence). V gave up 0 bases and J gave up 4 bases, with 7 bases separating them. The CDR3 sequence is 14 residues long. CDR3 in DNA: TGTGCCAGCAGCTTGGGAGGGGTTAATGAAAAACTGTTTTTT. Translating gives CASSLGGVNEKLFF.